Below, one T cell receptor beta chain is given with its context. Its matching antigen is unknown. Found in a library prepared for alpha chains, this beta chain is an off-target read, and its abundance has little meaning. Germline values: CDR1 LGHDT, CDR2 YNNKEL (reference sequence). The CDR3 is 15 amino acids. Trimming removed 0 bases from V and 2 bases from J, with 11 bases in between. These data originate in a study of HIV-infected patients and healthy controls. Around 450 ng RNA was reverse transcribed with alpha and beta constant-region primers. Each of the alpha and beta chains got its own library through chain-specific third strand synthesis with indices. Ligation attached cDNA to a 5' RACE adapter that carried a random hexamer and SP2 site. Each CDR3 protein gets one entry after TCRdb re-called the 5' RACE reads with MiXCR. The sample holds roughly 7,500 distinct CDR3 sequences, about 7% seen once.

Overall study results and limits: Compared with untreated HIV+ repertoires, healthy controls showed roughly threefold more distinct CDR3s and higher Shannon diversity. Significantly higher mean Gini indices appeared in HIV-infected repertoires, possibly reflecting oligoclonality.

Antiretroviral therapy had run roughly three months, about 14 weeks, before follow-up blood collection. Whole blood was used without fractionation, so all unsorted peripheral T cells were included. The sequence came from an adult with HIV infection. The specimen was blood, collected during antiretroviral therapy. V and J are TRBV3-1 and TRBJ2-7, with D unresolved. The CDR3 region is CASSQDVTSTYEQYF. CDR3 bases: TGTGCCAGCAGCCAAGATGTGACCTCCACCTACGAGCAGTACTTC.